The 3 T cell receptor beta chains in this list originate from one sample, sequenced in a study of low-dose radiotherapy and immunotherapy resistance in tumors. Specified time point: before trial treatment. Primers targeting TRAV and TRBV primed first-strand cDNA, covering alpha and beta chains. TCRs were amplified for around 21 PCR cycles with a constant-region primer and V-primer adapter. MiXCR, run by TCRdb on the reads, gives a single entry per CDR3 protein. The sample contains about 71,000 distinct CDR3 sequences, approximately 31% of which appear only once. This specimen consisted of PBMCs, obtained before treatment. The receptors were sampled from a female donor with ovarian cancer.

The J gene is TRBJ2-7, the V gene TRBV3-1; 11 positions match TRBD1. J lost 2 bases, V lost 3 bases, and 3 bases had no gene match. This CDR3 has 15 residues. Germline lookup yields CDR1 LGHDT and CDR2 YNNKEL (reference sequence). The CDR3: CASSHPGQGAYEQYF. CDR3 bases: TGTGCCAGCAGCCATCCGGGACAGGGGGCCTACGAGCAGTACTTC.

The CDR3 DNA is TGTGCCAGCAGCGTAGTTGGCGGATACAATGAGCAGTTCTTC. This sequence encodes CASSVVGGYNEQFF. J is TRBJ2-1 and V is TRBV9, with D unclear. Trimming took 0 bases from V and 4 from J, leaving 8 bases between them. CDR1 and CDR2 from the germline V gene are SGDLS and YYNGEE. The CDR3 has 14 residues.

This clonotype occurred a few times. The chain couples TRBV5-4 to TRBJ1-2, with a possible D match to TRBD1 (5 bases). Germline loops: CDR1 SGHNT, CDR2 YYREEE (reference sequence). V shed 4 bases and J shed 8 bases, with 21 bases lying between them. The CDR3 runs to 15 residues. The CDR3 region has the DNA TGTGCCAGCAGCCTGTTTTACGGGGGGACGGAGGGCTACACCTTC. Protein product: CASSLFYGGTEGYTF.